The source of this TCR beta chain is a study of T-cell memory formation after mild COVID-19. Whole-study context: TCR clusters largely stayed donor specific.

This CDR3 has 10 residues. The V end was cut by 10 bases, the J end by 6 bases, with 9 bases between. Germline V gene lookup returns CDR1 LNHDA and CDR2 SQIVND (reference sequence). Using its own MiXCR run on the 5' RACE reads, TCRdb lists one record per CDR3 protein. The table lists approximately 300,000 distinct CDR3 sequences, approximately 15% of them singletons. In its sample, this clonotype was seen a few times. Antigen: not known. Broader study findings: Pre-infection memory harbored some responding clones, suggesting cross-reactive memory joined. Contracting CD4+ clones were located mainly in CM and EM, and CD8+ clones in EMRA.

J is TRBJ1-1 and V is TRBV19; possible D gene TRBD1, 5 bases. Sample: PBMCs or a T cell subset sorted from them (not recorded which). The TCR originated in a young man who had mild COVID-19 (a few samples of this study predate the infection). Cell type and time point are not known. The CDR3 DNA sequence: TGTGCCACCTGGGGGTCTGAAGCTTTCTTT. Amino acid sequence: CATWGSEAFF.